The T cell receptor beta chain described here comes from a study of T cell responses to AZD1222 COVID-19 vaccine. Study-level points and caveats: Among vaccine-associated CD4 TCRs, coverage spanned spike, with dominance at 160-218 and 743-854. Donor demographics were predominantly white British with a female majority; clonal diversity may be underestimated. Spike-specific TCR breadth and depth rose after two AZD1222 doses. Unmutated variant regions reportedly attract nearly half of all spike-specific TCRs.

The CDR3 runs to 15 residues. Germline V gives CDR1 SGHRS, CDR2 YFSETQ. The V and J ends lost 2 bases and 2 bases respectively, with 13 bases between them. Sequencing used immunoSEQ multiplex PCR; TCRdb keeps in-frame clones, though not all of them. The repertoire holds 100,000 or so clones, about nine tenths seen once, with around 1.3% in the top ten. About this clone: The antigen is unknown.

The clonotype originates from an adult in good health. J is TRBJ2-5 and V is TRBV5-1, with a tentative D call TRBD1 (6 bases). The sample was peripheral blood, taken on day 0 of AZD1222 vaccination. The CDR3 DNA sequence: TGCGCCAGCAGCTTATATAGGACAGATCAAGAGACCCAGTACTTC. It codes for CASSLYRTDQETQYF.